The 20 T cell receptor beta chains reported below all come from one sample, sequenced in a study of blood T cell repertoires in COVID-19. Libraries were prepared by immunoSEQ multiplex PCR; TCRdb keeps only in-frame clonotypes and omits some of them. The table includes about 330,000 clones, roughly nine tenths detected once. The source material was PBMCs or T cells enriched from blood (not recorded which). Source of these receptors: a woman in her 30s who had recovered from COVID-19.

CDR3 nucleotides: TGCGCCAGCAGCCAAGAGGAGGATAACGGGCTGAACACTGAAGCTTTCTTT. It encodes CASSQEEDNGLNTEAFF. This rearrangement joins TRBV4-3 to TRBJ1-1; D is ambiguous. V dropped 0 bases and J dropped 0 bases, with 14 bases sitting between them. The CDR3 has 17 residues. In germline, CDR1 is LGHNA, CDR2 YSLEER.

V usage is TRBV28 and J usage is TRBJ1-2, with D possibly TRBD1 on 5 matching bases. The CDR3 extends over 13 amino acids. CDR1 is MDHEN and CDR2 is SYDVKM in the germline V gene. Trimming took 6 bases from V and 8 from J, leaving 16 bases between them. CDR3 bases: TGTGCCAGCAGAAACCTCGGGGGGTACGGCTACACCTTC. Translated, it gives CASRNLGGYGYTF.

This clone was detected a few times. The chain recombines TRBV28 with TRBJ1-5; tentative D call: TRBD1 (5 bases). Germline CDR1 MDHEN, CDR2 SYDVKM. The CDR3 length is 12 residues. V was clipped by 7 bases and J by 4 bases, with 8 bases between them. CDR3 sequence: CASKEGNQPQHF. The CDR3, as DNA: TGTGCCAGCAAGGAGGGGAATCAGCCCCAGCATTTT.

This clone occurred once. The rearrangement uses TRBV15 and TRBJ1-4, with D uncertain. The CDR3 is 14 residues long. Germline values: CDR1 LNHNV, CDR2 YYDKDF (reference sequence). Trimming removed 0 bases from V and 8 bases from J, with 10 bases in between. The CDR3 spells CATSRDPAGEKLFF. The DNA of the CDR3 is TGTGCCACCAGCAGAGACCCGGCGGGCGAAAAACTGTTTTTT.

This clone was seen just once. This chain uses TRBV11-2 with TRBJ1-1; D is uncertain. The CDR3 is made up of 15 amino acids. Per the germline V gene, CDR1 is SGHAT and CDR2 is FQNNGV. Trimming shortened V by 0 bases and J by 4 bases, and 12 bases separated the two germline ends. In nucleotides, the CDR3 is TGTGCCAGCAGCTTAGAAATCGGGTTCGGCACTGAAGCTTTCTTT. The encoded protein is CASSLEIGFGTEAFF.

The chain combines TRBV28 with TRBJ1-1, with a possible D match to TRBD1 (6 bases). The CDR3 spans 15 residues. Germline CDR1 is MDHEN and CDR2 is SYDVKM. Trimming removed 3 bases at V and 7 bases at J, with 18 bases between. The CDR3, as DNA: TGTGCCAGCAGTTTTTCAGGGGCGCGGCGGGTTGAAGCTTTCTTT. Translating it yields CASSFSGARRVEAFF.

J is TRBJ2-3 and V is TRBV27; TRBD2 aligns across 14 bases. The germline V gene has CDR1 MNHEY and CDR2 SMNVEV (reference sequence). V lost 0 bases to trimming and J lost 4 bases; unmatched junction nucleotides: 3. The CDR3 runs 17 residues. The CDR3: CASSLSQTSGGADTQYF. CDR3 nucleotide sequence: TGTGCCAGCAGTTTATCGCAGACTAGCGGGGGGGCAGATACGCAGTATTTT.

CDR3 region: CASSLDRSSGNTIYF. CDR3 nucleotide sequence: TGTGCCAGCAGCTTGGACAGGAGCTCTGGAAACACCATATATTTT. The rearrangement joins TRBV5-5 to TRBJ1-3, with D possibly being TRBD1 (5 bases). The CDR3 has 15 residues. With 0 bases removed from V and 0 bases from J, the gap between germline ends came to 7 bases. Per germline, CDR1 SGHKS and CDR2 YYEKEE (reference sequence).

The V call is TRBV10-2, the J call TRBJ2-5; 8 nucleotides match TRBD2. The junction had 6 bases not matched to a gene; V was cut back by 4 bases and J by 5 bases. Germline lookup yields CDR1 WSHSY and CDR2 SAAADI. CDR3 length equals 14 residues. The CDR3 sequence: CASSGPGGAETQYF. In nucleotides, the CDR3 is TGCGCCAGCAGTGGCCCCGGGGGGGCTGAGACCCAGTACTTC.

The gene calls are TRBV11-3 and TRBJ2-3; 10 positions agree with TRBD1. J was trimmed by 4 bases and V by 5 bases; bases with no gene match: 9. The CDR3 loop spans 16 amino acids. The V gene's germline CDR1 is SGHNT and CDR2 YENEEA. CDR3 sequence: CASSTYRGTGADTQYF. CDR3 coding DNA: TGTGCCAGCAGCACATATAGGGGGACAGGGGCAGATACGCAGTATTTT. The complete variable domain, with remaining parts taken from reference TRBV11-3 and TRBJ2-3, reads EAGVVQSPRYKIIEKKQPVAFWCNPISGHNTLYWYLQNLGQGPELLIRYENEEAVDDSQLPKDRFSAERLKGVDSTLKIQPAELGDSAVYLCASSTYRGTGADTQYFGPGTRLTVL.

The chain couples TRBV24-1 to TRBJ2-1; 9 bases align to TRBD1. Germline CDR1 is KGHDR and CDR2 is SFDVKD. V trimming: 3 bases; J trimming: 6 bases; junction bases outside the gene matches: 14. This CDR3 contains 18 residues. The CDR3 protein is CATSDTYLGTGKGNEQFF. In DNA, the CDR3 is TGTGCCACCAGTGATACTTACTTAGGGACAGGGAAGGGCAATGAGCAGTTCTTC.

This chain links TRBV19 with TRBJ2-3, with D maybe TRBD2 (6 bases). This CDR3 region has 14 residues. V was clipped by 5 bases and J by 0 bases, with 9 bases between them. Per germline, CDR1 LNHDA and CDR2 SQIVND (reference sequence). The CDR3 DNA is TGTGCCAGTAGTCGGGACTCTAGCACAGATACGCAGTATTTT. Protein: CASSRDSSTDTQYF. The variable domain in full, with the rest retrieved from reference TRBV19 and TRBJ2-3, is DGGITQSPKYLFRKEGQNVTLSCEQNLNHDAMYWYRQDPGQGLRLIYYSQIVNDFQKGDIAEGYSVSREKKESFPLTVTSAQKNPTAFYLCASSRDSSTDTQYFGPGTRLTVL.

The V gene is TRBV28, the J gene TRBJ2-5, with 9 bases that match TRBD2. The CDR3 has 17 amino acids. V was clipped by 2 bases and J by 5 bases; unmatched bases: 12. Germline V gene data show CDR1 as MDHEN and CDR2 as SYDVKM. The CDR3 here is CASSLERGGGALETQYF. The CDR3 DNA reads TGTGCCAGCAGTTTAGAGCGAGGCGGGGGGGCCCTGGAGACCCAGTACTTC.

The table lists this clone with a few counts. V usage is TRBV3-1 (or the pseudogene TRBV3-2) and J usage is TRBJ2-3, with 8 bases identical to TRBD2. V lost 4 bases to trimming and J lost 6 bases; unmatched junction nucleotides: 6. This CDR3 is built from 14 residues. Germline V CDR1 and CDR2: LGHDT, YNNKEL (reference sequence). The CDR3 is CASSLGLAADTQYF. CDR3 coding DNA: TGTGCCAGCAGCCTCGGACTAGCAGCTGATACGCAGTATTTT.

The chain employs TRBV7-9 and TRBJ1-1; TRBD1 is a possible D gene (5 bases). Germline V gives CDR1 SEHNR, CDR2 FQNEAQ (reference sequence). This CDR3 is built from 13 residues. V lost 5 bases to trimming and J lost 8 bases, with 15 bases between them. CDR3 sequence: CASSPGGVAEAFF. The CDR3 nucleotides read TGTGCCAGCAGCCCCGGGGGGGTAGCCGAAGCTTTCTTT.

This chain links TRBV6-5 with TRBJ1-5, with D maybe TRBD1 (6 bases). Germline CDR1 reads MNHEY; CDR2 reads SVGAGI. CDR3 size: 12 residues. V lost 10 bases to trimming and J lost 4 bases, with 11 bases between them. In DNA form, the CDR3 reads TGTGCCACTCCAGGGGAAAATCAGCCCCAGCATTTT. Residues: CATPGENQPQHF.

The chain joins TRBV19 to TRBJ1-5, with 8 bases aligning to TRBD1. Trimming removed 4 bases from V and 1 base from J; junction bases left unmatched: 6. Germline values: CDR1 LNHDA, CDR2 SQIVND (reference sequence). This CDR3 is built from 16 residues. CDR3: CASSNRGTGSNQPQHF. The CDR3, as DNA: TGTGCCAGTAGTAACAGGGGGACAGGCAGCAATCAGCCCCAGCATTTT. Variable domain in full (rest from reference TRBV19 and TRBJ1-5): DGGITQSPKYLFRKEGQNVTLSCEQNLNHDAMYWYRQDPGQGLRLIYYSQIVNDFQKGDIAEGYSVSREKKESFPLTVTSAQKNPTAFYLCASSNRGTGSNQPQHFGDGTRLSIL.

The J gene is TRBJ1-2, the V gene TRBV10-3; possibly TRBD1 for D (5 bases). This CDR3 spans 13 amino acids. V was shortened by 9 bases and J by 5 bases, with 16 bases between the two germline ends. CDR1 is ENHRY and CDR2 is SYGVKD in the germline V gene. CDR3 protein: CAISPGGGYGYTF. In nucleotides, the CDR3 is TGTGCCATTAGCCCTGGGGGGGGATATGGCTACACCTTC.

V and J are TRBV28 and TRBJ1-3, with a weak D call TRBD1 (5 bases). CDR1 MDHEN and CDR2 SYDVKM come from the germline V gene. This CDR3 spans 17 amino acids. V gave up 5 bases and J gave up 0 bases, with 17 bases separating them. The CDR3 here is CASSPSSFRDSGNTIYF. The CDR3 DNA follows: TGTGCCAGCAGTCCCTCCTCCTTCAGGGACTCTGGAAACACCATATATTTT.

This clone has a single count. The chain has TRBV25-1 and TRBJ1-5; 9 bases agree with TRBD1. V lost 3 bases, J lost 5 bases, and 8 bases stayed unmatched. CDR3 length: 16 residues. Germline-derived CDR1 and CDR2 are MGHDK and SYGVNS. CDR3 residues: CASSDSTGTGYQPQHF. In nucleotides, the CDR3 is TGTGCCAGCAGTGATTCAACCGGGACAGGGTATCAGCCCCAGCATTTT.